This entry lists 32 T cell receptor beta chains sequenced from one sample in a study of blood T cells in healthy people across ages. A J-beta primer mix and a sample-barcoded 5' primer were used in a second PCR of about 7 to 12 cycles. TCRdb passed the 5' RACE reads through MiXCR, listing each CDR3 protein once. The sample consists of approximately 900,000 distinct CDR3 sequences, 25% to 35% of them appearing once. This same sample was also taken into another study, of T cells of mothers and their children.

Material: blood. These receptors all come from a middle-aged woman in good health.

As regards this clonotype: A much larger clone differs from this one at a single base, so this may be a read error. The chain combines TRBV3-1 with TRBJ2-5; D gene ambiguous. The J call may not be correct, given that the DNA end is closer to TRBJ2-7. CDR1 and CDR2 (germline): LGHDT, YNNKEL (reference sequence). The CDR3 is 13 amino acids. The DNA of the CDR3 is TGTGTCAGCAGCCAAGATAGAAGGGCCGAGCAGTACTTC. Protein sequence: CVSSQDRRAEQYF.

The V call is TRBV3-1, the J call TRBJ1-2; 9 nucleotides align to TRBD1. Per germline, CDR1 LGHDT and CDR2 YNNKEL (reference sequence). CDR3 length: 15 residues. Unmatched junction bases numbered 4, after V lost 1 base and J lost 4 bases. CDR3 coding DNA: TGTGCCAGCAGCCAAGTTCGGACAGGGGTCTATGGCTACACCTTC. Its translation: CASSQVRTGVYGYTF.

In its sample, this clonotype was seen a few times. The chain has TRBV9 and TRBJ1-1; D remains ambiguous. The CDR3 sequence is 15 residues long. The V end was cut by 0 bases, the J end by 2 bases, with 11 bases between. Per germline, CDR1 SGDLS and CDR2 YYNGEE. The CDR3 DNA is TGTGCCAGCAGCGTAGAGCAGGACGCTAACACTGAAGCTTTCTTT. Protein sequence: CASSVEQDANTEAFF.

On this clonotype itself: It may be a read error: a sequence one base away is much more abundant. This chain joins TRBV7-3 and TRBJ2-7, with D uncertain. The CDR3 runs 13 residues. Trimming stripped 0 bases from V and 7 bases from J, with 10 bases between. The V gene's germline CDR1 is SGHTA and CDR2 FQGTGA. CDR3 residues: CASSLTDAAEQYF. The CDR3 region has the DNA TGTGCCAGCAGCTTAACAGATGCCGCTGAGCAGTACTTC.

The chain links TRBV4-1 to TRBJ1-1; 10 bases match TRBD1. The CDR3 sequence is 19 residues long. CDR1 and CDR2 from the germline V gene are MGHRA and YSYEKL. Germline trimming cut 1 base from V and 4 bases from J; bases unmatched to any gene: 15. Here the CDR3 DNA reads TGCGCCAGCAGCCAAGGTTCAATGACAGGGGGCGAGGTGAGCACTGAAGCTTTCTTT. Its protein product is CASSQGSMTGGEVSTEAFF.

At least ten counts were recorded for this clonotype. This sequence joins TRBV20-1 and TRBJ2-7, with 10 bases lining up with TRBD2. With 5 bases clipped from V and 2 bases from J, the junction kept 12 bases outside the gene matches. In germline, CDR1 is DFQATT, CDR2 SNEGSKA (reference sequence). The length of the CDR3 is 16 residues. This CDR3 is CSALPLAGKGTYEQYF. CDR3 bases: TGCAGTGCTCTCCCACTAGCGGGGAAGGGGACCTACGAGCAGTACTTC.

This clonotype showed up just a few times. The V and J genes are TRBV9 and TRBJ1-4, with 7 positions matching TRBD1. The CDR3 is 15 amino acids. The J segment lost 5 bases and the V segment lost 4 bases, leaving 8 bases of the junction unmatched. Germline values: CDR1 SGDLS, CDR2 YYNGEE. The CDR3 region has the DNA TGTGCCAGCAGCTTCTCGGGACAGCCAAATGAAAAACTGTTTTTT. Translating gives CASSFSGQPNEKLFF. Drawing the rest from reference TRBV9 and TRBJ1-4, the complete variable domain is DSGVTQTPKHLITATGQRVTLRCSPRSGDLSVYWYQQSLDQGLQFLIQYYNGEERAKGNILERFSAQQFPDLHSELNLSSLELGDSALYFCASSFSGQPNEKLFFGSGTQLSVL.

The chain couples TRBV7-9 to TRBJ2-1; perhaps TRBD1 as D (6 bases). Germline CDR1 reads SEHNR; CDR2 reads FQNEAQ (reference sequence). V was cut by 2 bases and J by 0 bases, with 20 bases left in between. The CDR3 runs to 19 residues. The CDR3 region is CASSLWDELTGSSYNEQFF. CDR3 nucleotides: TGTGCCAGCAGCTTATGGGATGAATTAACAGGGAGCTCCTACAATGAGCAGTTCTTC.

This clonotype was seen at least ten times. The chain uses TRBV28 and TRBJ2-1, with D unresolved. V gave up 6 bases and J gave up 0 bases, with 12 bases separating them. Germline loops: CDR1 MDHEN, CDR2 SYDVKM. The CDR3 runs to 15 residues. CDR3 residues: CASSPPPSSYNEQFF. The CDR3 DNA sequence: TGTGCCAGCAGCCCCCCGCCGAGCTCCTACAATGAGCAGTTCTTC. Drawing the rest from reference TRBV28 and TRBJ2-1, the complete variable domain is DVKVTQSSRYLVKRTGEKVFLECVQDMDHENMFWYRQDPGLGLRLIYFSYDVKMKEKGDIPEGYSVSREKKERFSLILESASTNQTSMYLCASSPPPSSYNEQFFGPGTRLTVL.

The rearrangement uses TRBV12-3 or TRBV12-4 and TRBJ2-7; D might be TRBD1 (6 bases). Deletions cut 1 base from V and 7 bases from J, with 11 bases between. The CDR3 covers 13 residues. This CDR3 reads CASSLGTVEEQYF. CDR3 nucleotide sequence: TGTGCCAGCAGTTTAGGGACAGTCGAAGAGCAGTACTTC.

Worth noting for this clonotype: A junction boundary mismatches the germline segment, possibly from a read error. This chain links TRBV12-3 or TRBV12-4 with TRBJ2-2, with a possible D match to TRBD1 (5 bases). There are 14 residues in the CDR3. CDR3 DNA sequence: TGTGCCGGCAGTTACCCAGACAGCACCGGGGAGCTGTTTTTT. This codes for CAGSYPDSTGELFF.

This clonotype was picked up many times. The gene calls are TRBV10-3 and TRBJ2-5, with TRBD1 matching over 7 bases. Germline CDR1 reads ENHRY; CDR2 reads SYGVKD. J lost 3 bases, V lost 10 bases, and 8 bases had no gene match. The CDR3 length is 13 residues. Here the CDR3 reads CATGDRKEETQYF. CDR3 nucleotides: TGTGCCACAGGGGACAGAAAGGAAGAGACCCAGTACTTC.

This clonotype has at least ten counts. CDR3 sequence (DNA): TGCGCCAGCAGCTTGGTCGGGTTTCCCACAGGCAATGAGCAGTTCTTC. The encoded protein is CASSLVGFPTGNEQFF. V gene TRBV5-1 combines with J gene TRBJ2-1; a weak D match, TRBD1 (5 bases). The CDR3 has 16 residues. CDR1 is SGHRS and CDR2 is YFSETQ in the germline V gene. V lost 0 bases and J lost 6, with 16 bases in between. The entire variable domain, with the rest obtained from reference TRBV5-1 and TRBJ2-1, is as follows: KAGVTQTPRYLIKTRGQQVTLSCSPISGHRSVSWYQQTPGQGLQFLFEYFSETQRNKGNFPGRFSGRQFSNSRSEMNVSTLELGDSALYLCASSLVGFPTGNEQFFGPGTRLTVL.

Concerning this clonotype itself: Possible read error: a much larger clone is one base away. CDR3 loop: CASSLIRSYEQDF. The CDR3 DNA reads as TGTGCCAGCAGTTTAATCAGGTCTTACGAGCAGGACTTC. The gene calls are TRBV27 and TRBJ2-4; D ambiguous. Germline CDR1 and CDR2: MNHEY and SMNVEV (reference sequence). The CDR3 consists of 13 residues.

The V call is TRBV10-3, the J call TRBJ2-1, with D perhaps TRBD2 (5 bases). Looked up from germline, CDR1 is ENHRY and CDR2 is SYGVKD. Trimming took 7 bases from V and 13 from J, leaving 17 bases between them. The CDR3 totals 12 residues. The CDR3: CAIMRAGETQFF. The CDR3 DNA reads TGTGCCATCATGCGGGCCGGAGAGACCCAGTTCTTC.

With respect to this clonotype: The limits of the CDR3 on the DNA are not certain, so only TCRdb's listed CDR3 is given. This chain connects TRBV7-2 to TRBJ2-3; the table's D gene call, TRBD2, was not cross checked with the DNA. Counting both end residues, the CDR3 totals 19 amino acids. Germline V gene sequence: CDR1 SGHTA, CDR2 FQGNSA. The CDR3 sequence: CASSFLWRVSRPDTDTQYF.

As for this clonotype: It may be a read error: a sequence one base away is much more abundant. The rearrangement joins TRBV6-1 to TRBJ2-1; D remains unclear. The DNA end lines up better with TRBJ2-7; the J call may be wrong. This CDR3 is 13 amino acids long. Germline V gene data show CDR1 as MNHNS and CDR2 as SASEGT. The CDR3 region has the DNA TGTGCCAGCATCCGGGCCTCCTACAATGAGCAGTACTTC. Translated: CASIRASYNEQYF.

V usage is TRBV27 and J usage is TRBJ2-3; 8 nucleotides align to TRBD2. This CDR3 is 15 amino acids long. J lost 3 bases, V lost 8 bases, and 10 bases had no gene match. Per the germline V gene, CDR1 is MNHEY and CDR2 is SMNVEV (reference sequence). CDR3 coding DNA: TGTGCCAGCTGGCGCGGGGGCGGGGGGACAGATACGCAGTATTTT. This codes for CASWRGGGGTDTQYF.

This clonotype was found many times. The chain carries TRBV4-1 and TRBJ2-5; D not resolved. V lost 5 bases and J lost 4, with 11 bases in between. Germline V gene sequence: CDR1 MGHRA, CDR2 YSYEKL. The CDR3 has 13 amino acids. For the CDR3, the DNA is TGCGCCAGCAGCTCCCTCGTGGTAGAGACCCAGTACTTC. Protein product: CASSSLVVETQYF.

A few counts support this clonotype. The genes are TRBV14 and TRBJ1-2; D call uncertain. The CDR3 runs to 15 residues. Looked up from germline, CDR1 is SGHDN and CDR2 is FVKESK. Trimming stripped 0 bases from V and 6 bases from J, with 14 bases between. CDR3 loop: CASSQDRLPGHGYTF. CDR3 nucleotides: TGTGCCAGCAGCCAAGATCGCCTCCCCGGGCATGGCTACACCTTC.

V usage is TRBV6-2 or TRBV6-3 and J usage is TRBJ1-5; no clear D gene. Germline assignment: CDR1 MNHEY and CDR2 SVGEGT. With 7 bases removed from V and 2 bases from J, the gap between germline ends came to 15 bases. This CDR3 contains 15 residues. In DNA form, the CDR3 reads TGTGCCAGCACCAAAGGGCTGAGGGGCAATCAGCCCCAGCATTTT. Amino acids: CASTKGLRGNQPQHF.

The chain combines TRBV7-2 with TRBJ2-7; TRBD1 might be the D (5 bases). The CDR3 is 17 residues long. Trimming removed 5 bases at V and 1 base at J, with 21 bases between. Per germline, CDR1 SGHTA and CDR2 FQGNSA. CDR3 sequence (DNA): TGTGCCAGCAGCCCCACGCAAGGAACTAAGGGGTCCTACGAGCAGTACTTC. Amino acids: CASSPTQGTKGSYEQYF.

V gene TRBV12-3 or TRBV12-4 combines with J gene TRBJ2-1, with a tentative D call TRBD2 (7 bases). This CDR3 spans 14 amino acids. The V end lost 6 bases, the J end lost 5 bases, and 14 bases lay between the germline ends. The CDR3 DNA follows: TGTGCCAGCAGGGTTGCGGGGGCGGACAATGAGCAGTTCTTC. Translating gives CASRVAGADNEQFF.

This clonotype was counted only a few times. The junction and the germline gene differ at one end; a read error may be behind it. This chain uses TRBV7-9 with TRBJ1-2; TRBD1 matches at 7 bases. Germline assignment: CDR1 SEHNR and CDR2 FQNEAQ (reference sequence). The CDR3 runs to 13 residues. CDR3 in amino acids: CASSVDRVYGNTF. The DNA for the CDR3 is TGTGCCAGCAGCGTAGACAGGGTCTATGGCAACACCTTC.

The chain recombines TRBV7-9 with TRBJ2-1, with 11 positions matching TRBD1. This CDR3 comprises 17 residues. CDR1 SEHNR and CDR2 FQNEAQ come from the germline V gene (reference sequence). V was pared by 5 bases and J by 8 bases, with 14 bases of the junction left unmatched. CDR3 residues: CASSPSPDRGRWDEQFF. CDR3 DNA sequence: TGTGCCAGCAGCCCTAGCCCGGACAGGGGGCGTTGGGATGAGCAGTTCTTC. Full variable domain (rest looked up from reference TRBV7-9 and TRBJ2-1): DTGVSQNPRHKITKRGQNVTFRCDPISEHNRLYWYRQTLGQGPEFLTYFQNEAQLEKSRLLSDRFSAERPKGSFSTLEIQRTEQGDSAMYLCASSPSPDRGRWDEQFFGPGTRLTVL.

The gene calls are TRBV24-1 and TRBJ2-7, with D uncertain. Trimming took 8 bases from V and 0 from J, leaving 16 bases between them. The CDR3 has 15 amino acids. In germline, CDR1 is KGHDR, CDR2 SFDVKD. The CDR3 DNA is TGTGCCACCAATGGTCGCCTCCTACCCTCCTACGAGCAGTACTTC. Its translation: CATNGRLLPSYEQYF.

This clonotype was seen many times. The genes are TRBV20-1 and TRBJ2-1; 7 bases are a match to TRBD1. In germline, CDR1 is DFQATT, CDR2 SNEGSKA (reference sequence). Trimming removed 3 bases from V and 8 bases from J; junction bases left unmatched: 16. This CDR3 spans 16 amino acids. CDR3 amino acids: CSASAMRTGILDEQFF. DNA for the CDR3: TGCAGTGCTAGCGCTATGCGGACAGGAATTCTCGATGAGCAGTTCTTC.

A note on this clonotype: A much larger clone lies one base from this, so it may be a read error. CDR3 in DNA: TGTGCCAGCGGACTAGCGGGTTACAATGAGCAGTACTTC. This encodes CASGLAGYNEQYF. This chain connects TRBV7-3 to TRBJ2-4; 11 bases are shared with TRBD2. In germline, CDR1 is SGHTA, CDR2 FQGTGA. CDR3 size: 13 residues. Trimming cost V 8 bases and J 13 bases; bases outside gene matches: 10.

V gene TRBV5-1 combines with J gene TRBJ2-5, with TRBD1 matching 11 bases. CDR1 and CDR2 from the germline V gene are SGHRS and YFSETQ. V gave up 3 bases and J gave up 4 bases; unmatched junction bases: 8. The CDR3 length is 16 residues. CDR3 in amino acids: CASSSSVGTGGETQYF. Written as DNA, the CDR3 is TGCGCCAGCAGCTCCTCTGTTGGGACAGGGGGAGAGACCCAGTACTTC.

This clonotype was picked up many times. The chain employs TRBV6-4 and TRBJ2-1, with 8 bases aligning to TRBD2. CDR1 and CDR2 (germline): MRHNA, SNTAGT. There are 15 residues in the CDR3. Germline trimming cut 5 bases from V and 7 bases from J; bases unmatched to any gene: 10. CDR3 nucleotide sequence: TGTGCCAGCAGTCCCGTAGCAGCGGGGGCGAATGAGCAGTTCTTC. Translated: CASSPVAAGANEQFF.

V and J are TRBV27 and TRBJ1-1; tentatively, D is TRBD1 (5 bases). The length of the CDR3 is 14 residues. Germline V gene sequence: CDR1 MNHEY, CDR2 SMNVEV (reference sequence). Trimming took off 3 bases at V and 4 bases at J, with 12 bases between the two ends. The CDR3 sequence is CASSFMGQSTEAFF. In DNA form, the CDR3 reads TGTGCCAGCAGTTTCATGGGGCAGAGCACTGAAGCTTTCTTT.

This chain uses TRBV15 with TRBJ2-7, with 7 nucleotides matching TRBD1. The CDR3 is made up of 17 amino acids. Germline trimming cut 2 bases from V and 1 base from J; bases unmatched to any gene: 11. Germline CDR1 reads LNHNV; CDR2 reads YYDKDF (reference sequence). The CDR3 nucleotides are TGTGCCACCAGCAGATACTTGGTCCGGGACAGATCCTACGAGCAGTACTTC. This sequence encodes CATSRYLVRDRSYEQYF.